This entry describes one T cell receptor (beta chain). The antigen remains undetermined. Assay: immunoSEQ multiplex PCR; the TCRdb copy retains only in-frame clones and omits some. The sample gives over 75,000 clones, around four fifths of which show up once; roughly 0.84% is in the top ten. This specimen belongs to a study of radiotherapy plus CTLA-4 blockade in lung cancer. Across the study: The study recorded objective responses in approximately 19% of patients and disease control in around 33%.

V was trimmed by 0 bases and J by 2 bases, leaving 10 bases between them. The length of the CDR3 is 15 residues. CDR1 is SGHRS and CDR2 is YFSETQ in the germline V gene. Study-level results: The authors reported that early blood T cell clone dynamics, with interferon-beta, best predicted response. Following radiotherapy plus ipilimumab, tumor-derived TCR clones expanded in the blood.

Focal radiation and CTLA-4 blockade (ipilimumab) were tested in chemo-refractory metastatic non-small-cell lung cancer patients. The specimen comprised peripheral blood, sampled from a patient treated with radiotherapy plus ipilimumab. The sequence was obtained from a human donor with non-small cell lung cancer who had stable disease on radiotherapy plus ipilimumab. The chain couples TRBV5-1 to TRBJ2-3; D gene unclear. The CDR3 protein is CASSLGGLYTDTQYF. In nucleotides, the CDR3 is TGCGCCAGCAGCTTGGGGGGTCTTTACACAGATACGCAGTATTTT.